Below, one T cell receptor beta chain is given with its context. What it binds is not known. This sample is drawn from a study of blood T cells in healthy people across ages. Study-wide points: As naive T cell percentage varied, TCR beta diversity correlated strongly with it.

Investigators took about 9.4 milliliters of peripheral blood from every donor. PCR was performed a second time for about 7 to 12 cycles using a sample-barcoded 5' primer and a J-beta primer mix. Every single cDNA molecule received a tag from a template-switch adaptor with 12 random nucleotides. One entry per CDR3 protein results from TCRdb running MiXCR on the 5' RACE reads. The sample lists some 320,000 distinct CDR3 sequences; roughly 26% were seen once. Germline V lookup: CDR1 MNHNS, CDR2 SASEGT. V lost 4 bases and J lost 0, with 9 bases in between. This CDR3 spans 15 amino acids. The sequence came from a woman in her 70s in good health. The sample consisted of blood. The V and J genes are TRBV6-1 and TRBJ1-4; D uncertain. Written as DNA, the CDR3 is TGTGCCAGCAGTGGTGAATACTCAACTAATGAAAAACTGTTTTTT. Encoded protein: CASSGEYSTNEKLFF.